This T cell receptor (beta chain) originates from a study of T cell responses to AZD1222 COVID-19 vaccine. Turning to this clone: The target antigen is unknown.

Whole-study findings and limits: Spike-specific TCR breadth and depth rose after two AZD1222 doses. The peak T cell response came first, and repertoires were sampled only after it. Females made up more of the donors, who were largely white British, and clonal diversity may have come out too low.

CDR3 length equals 12 residues. The germline CDR1 and CDR2 sequences are SNHLY and FYNNEI. V was shortened by 6 bases and J by 0 bases, with 6 bases between the two germline ends. The protocol was immunoSEQ multiplex PCR, while the TCRdb copy is restricted to in-frame clones and leaves out a portion. Found here are 150,000 or so clones, about nine tenths of them singletons; the top ten hold 3% to 4%. The chain couples TRBV2 to TRBJ2-7; D remains ambiguous. This TCR was recovered from an adult who received the AZD1222 COVID-19 vaccine. The input for sequencing was peripheral blood, taken 28 days after the second AZD1222 dose. The CDR3 DNA follows: TGTGCCAGCAGCCTGAGCTCCTACGAGCAGTACTTC. Protein: CASSLSSYEQYF.